The entry that follows covers one TCR beta chain sequence. Generated by immunoSEQ multiplex PCR, the TCRdb table keeps only in-frame clones and is missing some. The table has roughly 88,000 clones, about 82% seen once. The record originates from a study of control samples from healthy donors and cancer patients. The CDR3 runs 13 residues. V was trimmed by 8 bases and J by 4 bases, leaving 17 bases between them. Germline CDR1 reads GTSNPN; CDR2 reads SVGIG (reference sequence). The sequence was obtained from a man aged 25 to 40 in good health. The gene calls are TRBV30 and TRBJ2-5, with D possibly TRBD1 on 6 matching bases. Sequencing was done on a sample of blood. The CDR3 sequence is CAVTGSGVETQYF. Written as DNA, the CDR3 is TGTGCCGTCACAGGGTCTGGGGTAGAGACCCAGTACTTC.